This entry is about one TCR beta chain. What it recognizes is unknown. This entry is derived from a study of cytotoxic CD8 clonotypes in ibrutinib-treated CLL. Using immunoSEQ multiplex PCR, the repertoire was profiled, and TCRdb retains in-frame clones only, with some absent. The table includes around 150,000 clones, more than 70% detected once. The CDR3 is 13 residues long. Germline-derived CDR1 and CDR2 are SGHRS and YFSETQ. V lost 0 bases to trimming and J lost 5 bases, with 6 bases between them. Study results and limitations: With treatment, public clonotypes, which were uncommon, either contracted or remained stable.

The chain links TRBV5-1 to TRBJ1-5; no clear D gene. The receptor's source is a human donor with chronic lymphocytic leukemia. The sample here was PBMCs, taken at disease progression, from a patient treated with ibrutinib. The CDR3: CASSLEVDQPQHF. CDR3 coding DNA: TGCGCCAGCAGCTTGGAAGTGGATCAGCCCCAGCATTTT.